The source of this T cell receptor beta chain is a study of control samples from healthy donors and cancer patients. From germline, CDR1 is SEHNR and CDR2 FQNEAQ (reference sequence). With 0 bases removed from V and 0 bases from J, the gap between germline ends came to 8 bases. There are 16 residues in the CDR3. The table came from immunoSEQ multiplex PCR; TCRdb's copy has only in-frame clones and leaves some out. Among under 200,000 clones listed, about nine tenths were seen once. The receptor was isolated from a woman aged 30 to 39 in good health. J is TRBJ1-4 and V is TRBV7-9; D gene uncertain. Sequencing was performed on blood. In DNA form, the CDR3 reads TGTGCCAGCAGCTTAGCGTTGGGATCAACTAATGAAAAACTGTTTTTT. This gives the protein CASSLALGSTNEKLFF.